This entry is about one T cell receptor (beta chain). The target antigen is unknown. V dropped 7 bases and J dropped 9; count of bases not matched to a gene: 20. This CDR3 comprises 17 residues. Germline V gives CDR1 MNHNY, CDR2 SVGAGI (reference sequence). Three rounds of nested PCR, following a modified ARM-PCR protocol, produced the TCRbeta library. One entry per CDR3 protein, called by TCRdb with MiXCR from the multiplex PCR reads. The top ten clones hold 20% to 25% of a sample with 100,000 to 120,000 distinct CDR3 sequences, roughly 84% of them seen once. The sample comes from a study of tumor and adjacent non-tumor tissue in lung cancer. The wider study: Histology: eleven to twelve adenocarcinoma, 2 squamous cell carcinoma, 1 small cell lung cancer. Some 4.2 million productive TCRbeta reads were obtained per sample on average.

This sample's RNA came from whole unsorted tissue. Donors were chemotherapy-naive, newly diagnosed lung cancer surgical patients in China, August–late 2014. General study results and limits: TCR diversity was significantly greater in tumor than normal lung tissue.

The V gene is TRBV6-6, the J gene TRBJ2-1; 8 bases are a match to TRBD2. The receptor's source is a man between 65 and 79 years old with non-small cell lung cancer. The sequenced sample consisted of lung tumor tissue. The CDR3 DNA reads TGTGCCAGCAATAACCCGGGACTAGGGGGAGGCGTAGGTGAGCAGTTCTTC. Protein: CASNNPGLGGGVGEQFF.